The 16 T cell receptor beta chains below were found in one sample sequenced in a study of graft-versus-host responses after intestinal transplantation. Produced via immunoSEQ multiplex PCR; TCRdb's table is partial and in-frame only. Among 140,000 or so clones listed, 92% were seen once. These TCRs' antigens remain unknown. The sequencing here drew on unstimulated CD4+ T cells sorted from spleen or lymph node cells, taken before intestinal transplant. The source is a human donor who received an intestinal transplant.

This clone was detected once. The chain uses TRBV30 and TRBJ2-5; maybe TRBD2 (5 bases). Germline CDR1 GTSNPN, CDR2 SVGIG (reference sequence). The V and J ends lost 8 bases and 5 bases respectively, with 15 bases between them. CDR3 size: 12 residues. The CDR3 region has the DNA TGTGCCGGACGGGGTATGGCGGAGACCCAGTACTTC. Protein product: CAGRGMAETQYF.

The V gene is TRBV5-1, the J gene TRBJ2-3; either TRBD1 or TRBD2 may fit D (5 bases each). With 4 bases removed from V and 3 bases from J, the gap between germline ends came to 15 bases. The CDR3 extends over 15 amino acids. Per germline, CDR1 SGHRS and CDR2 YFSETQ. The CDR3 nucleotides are TGCGCCAGCAGCGGACGAGGCTGGGGGACAGATACGCAGTATTTT. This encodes CASSGRGWGTDTQYF.

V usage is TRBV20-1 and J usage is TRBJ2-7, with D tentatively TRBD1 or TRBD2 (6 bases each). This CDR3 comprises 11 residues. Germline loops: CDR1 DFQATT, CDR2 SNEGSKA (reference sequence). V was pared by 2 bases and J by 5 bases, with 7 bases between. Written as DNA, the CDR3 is TGCAGTGCTAGAAGGGGGGACGAGCAGTACTTC. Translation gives CSARRGDEQYF.

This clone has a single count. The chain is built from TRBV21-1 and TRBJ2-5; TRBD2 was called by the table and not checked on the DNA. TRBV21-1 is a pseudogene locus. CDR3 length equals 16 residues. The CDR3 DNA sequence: TGTGCCAGCAGCCTCCGGACTAGCGGGAGGCTAGAGACCCAGTACTTC. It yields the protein CASSLRTSGRLETQYF.

The CDR3 sequence is CASIRRAGDNEQFF. CDR3 nucleotide sequence: TGCGCCAGCATCCGCCGAGCGGGGGACAATGAGCAGTTCTTC. V gene TRBV10-1 combines with J gene TRBJ2-1; 8 nucleotides match TRBD2. The germline V gene encodes CDR1 WNHNN and CDR2 SYGVQD (reference sequence). The CDR3 is 14 amino acids. Germline trimming cut 7 bases from V and 5 bases from J; bases unmatched to any gene: 7.

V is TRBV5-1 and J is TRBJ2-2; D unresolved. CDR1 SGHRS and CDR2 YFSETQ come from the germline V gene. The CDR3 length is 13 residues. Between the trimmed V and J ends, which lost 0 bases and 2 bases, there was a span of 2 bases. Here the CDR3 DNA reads TGCGCCAGCAGCTTGGATAACACCGGGGAGCTGTTTTTT. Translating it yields CASSLDNTGELFF.

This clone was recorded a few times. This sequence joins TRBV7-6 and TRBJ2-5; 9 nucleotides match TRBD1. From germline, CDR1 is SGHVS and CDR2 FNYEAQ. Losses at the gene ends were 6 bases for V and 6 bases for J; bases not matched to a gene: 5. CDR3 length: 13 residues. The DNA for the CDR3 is TGTGCCAGCAGTAGGGGACAGGGAAAGACCCAGTACTTC. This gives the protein CASSRGQGKTQYF.

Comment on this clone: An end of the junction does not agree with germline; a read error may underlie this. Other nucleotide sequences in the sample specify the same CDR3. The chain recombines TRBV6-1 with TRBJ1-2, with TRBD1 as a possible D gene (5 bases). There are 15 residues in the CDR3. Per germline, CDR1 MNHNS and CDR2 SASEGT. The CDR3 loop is CASSEGRDYNYGYTF. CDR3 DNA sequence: TGTGCCAGCAGTGAAGGGAGGGACTATAACTATGGCTACACCTTT.

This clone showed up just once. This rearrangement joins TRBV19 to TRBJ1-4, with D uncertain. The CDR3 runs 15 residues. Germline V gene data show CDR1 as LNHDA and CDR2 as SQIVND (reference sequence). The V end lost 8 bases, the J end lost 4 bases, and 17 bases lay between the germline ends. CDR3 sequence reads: CASSIPGGSNEKLFF. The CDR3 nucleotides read TGTGCCAGTTCGATCCCTGGTGGGAGTAATGAAAAACTGTTTTTT.

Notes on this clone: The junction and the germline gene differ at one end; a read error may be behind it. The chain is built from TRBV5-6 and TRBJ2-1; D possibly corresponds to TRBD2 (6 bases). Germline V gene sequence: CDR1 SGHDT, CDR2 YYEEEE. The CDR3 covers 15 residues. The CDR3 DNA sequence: TGTGCCAGCAGCTTAGGGAGGAGGTCCTACAATGGGCAGTTCTTC. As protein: CASSLGRRSYNGQFF.

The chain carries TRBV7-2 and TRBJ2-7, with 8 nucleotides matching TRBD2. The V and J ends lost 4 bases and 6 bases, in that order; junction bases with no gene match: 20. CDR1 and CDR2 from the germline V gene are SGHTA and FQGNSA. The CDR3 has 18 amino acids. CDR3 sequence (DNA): TGTGCCAGCAGCTCACCCCAATTAGCGGGGCGGCTGGGACCCGAGCAGTACTTC. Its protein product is CASSSPQLAGRLGPEQYF.

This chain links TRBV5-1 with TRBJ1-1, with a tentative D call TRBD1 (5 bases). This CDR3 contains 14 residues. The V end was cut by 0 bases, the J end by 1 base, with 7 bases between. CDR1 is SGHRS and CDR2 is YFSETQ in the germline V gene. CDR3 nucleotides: TGCGCCAGCAGCTTGGAGGGGCCGAACACTGAAGCTTTCTTT. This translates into CASSLEGPNTEAFF.

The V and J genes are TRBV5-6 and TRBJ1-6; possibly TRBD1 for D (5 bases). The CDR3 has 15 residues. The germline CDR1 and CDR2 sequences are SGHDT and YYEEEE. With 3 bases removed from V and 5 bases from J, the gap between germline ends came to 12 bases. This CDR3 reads CASSSPWGDNSPLHF. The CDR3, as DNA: TGTGCCAGCAGCTCCCCATGGGGCGATAATTCACCCCTCCACTTT. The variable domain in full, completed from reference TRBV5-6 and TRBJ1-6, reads DAGVTQSPTHLIKTRGQQVTLRCSPKSGHDTVSWYQQALGQGPQFIFQYYEEEERQRGNFPDRFSGHQFPNYSSELNVNALLLGDSALYLCASSSPWGDNSPLHFGNGTRLTVT.

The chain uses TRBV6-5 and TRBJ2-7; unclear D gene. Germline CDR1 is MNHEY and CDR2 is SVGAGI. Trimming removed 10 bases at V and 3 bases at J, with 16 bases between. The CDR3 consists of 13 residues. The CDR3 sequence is CATHKDGHYEQYF. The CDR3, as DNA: TGTGCCACACATAAAGACGGCCACTACGAGCAGTACTTC.

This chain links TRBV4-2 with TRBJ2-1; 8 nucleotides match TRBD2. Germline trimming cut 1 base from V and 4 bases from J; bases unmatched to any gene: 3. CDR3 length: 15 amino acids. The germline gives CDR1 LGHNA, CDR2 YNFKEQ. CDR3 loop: CASSQARLAYNEQFF. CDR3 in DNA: TGTGCCAGCAGCCAAGCACGACTAGCGTACAATGAGCAGTTCTTC.

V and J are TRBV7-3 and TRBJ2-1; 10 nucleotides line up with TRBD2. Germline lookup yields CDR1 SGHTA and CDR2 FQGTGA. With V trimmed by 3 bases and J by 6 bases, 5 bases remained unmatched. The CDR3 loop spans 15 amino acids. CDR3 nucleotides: TGTGCCAGCAGCTTGGGACTAGCGTTTTCCAATGAGCAGTTCTTC. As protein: CASSLGLAFSNEQFF.